These 13 T cell receptor beta chains originate from one sample sequenced in a study of untreated major depressive disorder. Sequencing used immunoSEQ multiplex PCR; TCRdb keeps in-frame clones, though not all of them. This table holds 20,000 or so clones, around 87% found once. Sequencing was carried out using CD4+ T cells from PBMCs. The receptors shown here come from a woman aged 25 to 39 in good health.

In regard to this clone: Other DNA sequences within the sample encode an identical CDR3. V usage is TRBV5-6 and J usage is TRBJ1-3; a weak D match, TRBD1 (6 bases). Trimming pared 0 bases from V and 2 bases from J, leaving 6 bases between. Per the germline V gene, CDR1 is SGHDT and CDR2 is YYEEEE. The CDR3 consists of 14 residues. The CDR3 nucleotides are TGTGCCAGCAGCTTGGCAGGGGCTGGAAACACCATATATTTT. This sequence encodes CASSLAGAGNTIYF.

J is TRBJ1-1 and V is TRBV7-2; 7 nucleotides match TRBD1. V gave up 5 bases and J gave up 5 bases; unmatched junction bases: 11. The germline V gene encodes CDR1 SGHTA and CDR2 FQGNSA. There are 15 residues in the CDR3. DNA for the CDR3: TGTGCCAGCAGCGTCGGACCGGGACAGATAACTGAAGCTTTCTTT. Its translation: CASSVGPGQITEAFF. Full variable domain (missing parts from reference TRBV7-2 and TRBJ1-1): GAGVSQSPSNKVTEKGKDVELRCDPISGHTALYWYRQSLGQGLEFLIYFQGNSAPDKSGLPSDRFSAERTGGSVSTLTIQRTQQEDSAVYLCASSVGPGQITEAFFGQGTRLTVV.

This clone came up a few times. The V call is TRBV6-5, the J call TRBJ2-1; weak D call: TRBD2 (5 bases). CDR3 length: 16 residues. V was shortened by 2 bases and J by 9 bases, with 20 bases between the two germline ends. Germline CDR1 and CDR2: MNHEY and SVGAGI. The DNA of the CDR3 is TGTGCCAGCAGTTACAGGGAACCCCCCCGGGGTGGTGAGCAGTTCTTC. Its protein is CASSYREPPRGGEQFF.

The chain couples TRBV15 to TRBJ1-1; tentative D call: TRBD1 (5 bases). Trimming left V 5 bases short and J 4 bases short, with 17 bases between. The germline CDR1 and CDR2 sequences are LNHNV and YYDKDF (reference sequence). There are 15 residues in the CDR3. The CDR3 is CATSWGGGLATEAFF. In DNA form, the CDR3 reads TGTGCCACCAGCTGGGGGGGTGGCTTGGCCACTGAAGCTTTCTTT.

The chain has TRBV30 and TRBJ2-2, with a weak D call TRBD1 (6 bases). Germline-derived CDR1 and CDR2 are GTSNPN and SVGIG (reference sequence). The CDR3 has 12 amino acids. The CDR3 sequence: CAMNRVAGELFF. For the CDR3, the DNA is TGTGCAATGAACAGGGTAGCCGGGGAGCTGTTTTTT.

The V and J genes are TRBV5-4 and TRBJ1-1; D possibly corresponds to TRBD1 (5 bases). Trimming took off 3 bases at V and 4 bases at J, with 16 bases between the two ends. The CDR3 runs to 15 residues. Per germline, CDR1 SGHNT and CDR2 YYREEE (reference sequence). The CDR3 bases are TGTGCCAGCAGCTCCCCGGGAGGGGCGGCCACTGAAGCTTTCTTT. Its protein product is CASSSPGGAATEAFF.

The V call is TRBV29-1, the J call TRBJ1-4; perhaps TRBD1 as D (5 bases). The V gene lost 7 bases and the J gene lost 3 bases, with 9 bases spanning the gap. Germline CDR1 and CDR2: SQVTM and ANQGSEA. The CDR3 is made up of 12 amino acids. CDR3 sequence reads: CSAGGANEKLFF. CDR3 coding DNA: TGCAGCGCTGGAGGGGCTAATGAAAAACTGTTTTTT.

The DNA for the CDR3 is TGTGCCTGGAGTACCCTCGACAATGAGCAGTTCTTC. It translates to CAWSTLDNEQFF. The rearrangement uses TRBV30 and TRBJ2-1; D unclear. Trimming pared 2 bases from V and 5 bases from J, leaving 7 bases between. The CDR3 spans 12 residues. The germline V gene has CDR1 GTSNPN and CDR2 SVGIG (reference sequence).

This chain joins TRBV4-1 and TRBJ1-2, with D hard to call. The germline V gene encodes CDR1 MGHRA and CDR2 YSYEKL. The CDR3 has 16 residues. V was cut by 1 base and J by 8 bases, with 20 bases left in between. CDR3 DNA: TGCGCCAGCAGCCAAGGTGCTAGGACGCCAACTGAGGGCTACACCTTC. Protein sequence: CASSQGARTPTEGYTF.

The chain is built from TRBV19 and TRBJ1-1; no definite D call. The germline V and J ends were trimmed by 2 bases and 5 bases, with 9 bases remaining between them. This CDR3 has 13 amino acids. Germline V gives CDR1 LNHDA, CDR2 SQIVND (reference sequence). CDR3 protein: CASSIMTGTEAFF. In DNA, the CDR3 is TGTGCCAGTAGTATAATGACGGGGACTGAAGCTTTCTTT.

The chain is built from TRBV21-1 and TRBJ1-4. TRBV21-1 constitutes a pseudogene. There are 16 residues in the CDR3. The CDR3 protein is CASSARHIRRGEKLFF. The DNA of the CDR3 is TGTGCCAGCAGCGCACGACACATCCGACGGGGAGAAAAACTGTTTTTT.

This rearrangement joins TRBV15 to TRBJ2-4; no clear D gene. The V end was cut by 5 bases, the J end by 7 bases, with 12 bases between. CDR1 is LNHNV, CDR2 YYDKDF, per germline (reference sequence). CDR3 length: 13 amino acids. This CDR3 reads CATSERSFNIQYF. CDR3 nucleotides: TGTGCCACCAGCGAGAGAAGCTTTAACATTCAGTACTTC. Using reference TRBV15 and TRBJ2-4 for the parts outside the CDR3, the full variable domain is DAMVIQNPRYQVTQFGKPVTLSCSQTLNHNVMYWYQQKSSQAPKLLFHYYDKDFNNEADTPDNFQSRRPNTSFCFLDIRSPGLGDTAMYLCATSERSFNIQYFGAGTRLSVL.

The chain joins TRBV6-1 to TRBJ1-5; a weak D match, TRBD1 (6 bases). Deletions cut 2 bases from V and 6 bases from J, with 14 bases between. Germline V CDR1 and CDR2: MNHNS, SASEGT. The CDR3 runs 15 residues. The CDR3 coding sequence is TGTGCCAGCAGTGAATTGGACGTAGGGGGTCAGCCCCAGCATTTT. Translation: CASSELDVGGQPQHF.